These 12 T cell receptor beta chains originate from one sample sequenced in a study of blood T cell repertoires in COVID-19. Sequencing used immunoSEQ multiplex PCR; TCRdb keeps in-frame clones, though not all of them. The table lists 250,000 to 350,000 clones, roughly 90% of them singletons. Sequences were obtained from peripheral blood. These receptors all come from a young man with acute or convalescent COVID-19.

The V call is TRBV5-4, the J call TRBJ2-1; TRBD1 might be the D (5 bases). The V end was cut by 0 bases, the J end by 4 bases, with 11 bases between. Germline CDR1 reads SGHNT; CDR2 reads YYREEE (reference sequence). This CDR3 is built from 15 residues. As DNA, the CDR3 is TGTGCCAGCAGCTTGGGGGCAGGGCAATACAATGAGCAGTTCTTC. This sequence encodes CASSLGAGQYNEQFF.

This chain connects TRBV5-4 to TRBJ1-6; D gene ambiguous. The germline CDR1 and CDR2 sequences are SGHNT and YYREEE (reference sequence). The CDR3 totals 15 residues. Between the trimmed V and J ends, which lost 3 bases and 7 bases, there was a span of 14 bases. CDR3 loop: CASSSGWGDNSPLHF. CDR3 sequence (DNA): TGTGCCAGCAGCTCGGGATGGGGAGACAATTCACCCCTCCACTTT.

The chain is built from TRBV19 and TRBJ2-2; 10 bases agree with TRBD1. CDR1 is LNHDA and CDR2 is SQIVND in the germline V gene (reference sequence). V shed 5 bases and J 5 bases; nucleotides not matched to a gene: 5. The CDR3 spans 15 residues. The CDR3 loop is CASSRTGGWTGELFF. The DNA for the CDR3 is TGTGCCAGTAGTCGGACAGGGGGATGGACCGGGGAGCTGTTTTTT.

The rearrangement uses TRBV5-1 and TRBJ2-1; 8 bases line up with TRBD2. The CDR3 is 15 amino acids. Germline-derived CDR1 and CDR2 are SGHRS and YFSETQ. The J segment lost 8 bases and the V segment lost 2 bases, leaving 9 bases of the junction unmatched. CDR3 in amino acids: CASSFSGSYLHEQFF. The CDR3 region has the DNA TGCGCCAGCAGCTTCAGCGGGAGCTATCTCCATGAGCAGTTCTTC.

The chain has TRBV2 and TRBJ1-6; D unclear. The CDR3 sequence is 13 residues long. Germline V gene lookup returns CDR1 SNHLY and CDR2 FYNNEI. V shed 7 bases and J shed 8 bases, with 12 bases lying between them. The CDR3 DNA follows: TGTGCCAGCACTCGACCAGCGGATTCACCCCTCCACTTT. Protein sequence: CASTRPADSPLHF.

The chain carries TRBV9 and TRBJ2-5; the match to TRBD2 covers 7 bases. Germline V gives CDR1 SGDLS, CDR2 YYNGEE. V lost 0 bases, J lost 5 bases, and 7 bases stayed unmatched. This CDR3 spans 15 amino acids. CDR3 loop: CASSVDTGGLETQYF. The CDR3 nucleotides read TGTGCCAGCAGCGTAGATACGGGGGGACTGGAGACCCAGTACTTC.

Here the CDR3 DNA reads TGTGCCAGCAGCCGGGTTACAAATTCACCCCTCCACTTT. Translated: CASSRVTNSPLHF. V usage is TRBV5-6 and J usage is TRBJ1-6; the D is unclear. Germline values: CDR1 SGHDT, CDR2 YYEEEE. There are 13 residues in the CDR3. V was clipped by 4 bases and J by 7 bases, with 9 bases between them.

The chain uses TRBV30 and TRBJ2-1, with TRBD2 matching over 13 bases. Per the germline V gene, CDR1 is GTSNPN and CDR2 is SVGIG (reference sequence). The CDR3 covers 18 residues. V lost 1 base, J lost 8 bases, and 14 bases stayed unmatched. The CDR3: CAWSGRRTSGGVFYEQFF. The CDR3 DNA reads TGTGCCTGGAGTGGGCGACGGACTAGCGGGGGAGTTTTCTATGAGCAGTTCTTC.

The chain couples TRBV6-5 to TRBJ1-1, with 7 positions matching TRBD1. The CDR3 runs 12 residues. V was pared by 8 bases and J by 9 bases, with 9 bases of the junction left unmatched. Germline CDR1 and CDR2: MNHEY and SVGAGI. The CDR3 reads CASAPNRGQAFF. In DNA, the CDR3 is TGTGCCAGCGCCCCAAACAGGGGTCAAGCTTTCTTT.

CDR3 in amino acids: CASSFIASNQPQHF. The CDR3 DNA reads TGTGCCAGCAGTTTCATAGCCTCCAATCAGCCCCAGCATTTT. The chain couples TRBV28 to TRBJ1-5; D uncertain. V shed 3 bases and J shed 3 bases, with 9 bases lying between them. Germline CDR1 MDHEN, CDR2 SYDVKM. The length of the CDR3 is 14 residues.

This chain connects TRBV7-6 to TRBJ2-7; 8 bases fit TRBD2. V dropped 1 base and J dropped 3; count of bases not matched to a gene: 2. CDR1 and CDR2 (germline): SGHVS, FNYEAQ. The CDR3 spans 14 residues. CDR3 protein: CASSLVAGSYEQYF. CDR3 bases: TGTGCCAGCAGCTTAGTAGCGGGGAGCTACGAGCAGTACTTC.

J is TRBJ1-2 and V is TRBV7-9, with D possibly TRBD1 on 6 matching bases. V was trimmed by 10 bases and J by 5 bases, leaving 20 bases between them. This CDR3 has 14 amino acids. The germline V gene encodes CDR1 SEHNR and CDR2 FQNEAQ (reference sequence). Here the CDR3 DNA reads TGTGCCATCACCGGGGGCAGGGCGTTGTATGGCTACACCTTC. Translating it yields CAITGGRALYGYTF.